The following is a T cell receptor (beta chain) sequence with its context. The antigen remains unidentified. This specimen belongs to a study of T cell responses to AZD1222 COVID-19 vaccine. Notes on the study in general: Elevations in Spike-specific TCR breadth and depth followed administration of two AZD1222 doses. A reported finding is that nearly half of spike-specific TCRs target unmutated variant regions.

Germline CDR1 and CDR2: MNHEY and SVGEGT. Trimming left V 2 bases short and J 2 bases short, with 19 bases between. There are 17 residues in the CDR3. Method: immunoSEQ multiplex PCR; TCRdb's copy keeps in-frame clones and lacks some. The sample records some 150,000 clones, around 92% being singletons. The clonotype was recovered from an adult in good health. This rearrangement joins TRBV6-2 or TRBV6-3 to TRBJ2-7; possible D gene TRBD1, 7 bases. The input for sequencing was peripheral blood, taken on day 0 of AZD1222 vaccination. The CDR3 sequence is CASSYAGRQGPPYEQYF. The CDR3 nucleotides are TGTGCCAGCAGTTACGCGGGACGACAGGGACCCCCCTACGAGCAGTACTTC.